The entry below describes one TCR beta chain. The data were obtained in a study of blood T cell repertoires in COVID-19. CDR1 is KGHSH and CDR2 is LQKENI in the germline V gene. The CDR3 is made up of 14 amino acids. V shed 4 bases and J 7 bases; nucleotides not matched to a gene: 5. Sequenced by immunoSEQ multiplex PCR; TCRdb stores in-frame clones only, minus some. This sample has 130,000 or so clones, with 86% found just once. The sequencing sample was made of peripheral blood. This clonotype was sampled from a woman aged 70-85 years with COVID-19, enrolled during active disease. The chain combines TRBV18 with TRBJ1-5, with TRBD1 matching over 9 bases. CDR3 loop: CASSLGQGVQPQHF. CDR3 nucleotides: TGTGCCAGCTCACTGGGACAGGGTGTCCAGCCCCAGCATTTT.